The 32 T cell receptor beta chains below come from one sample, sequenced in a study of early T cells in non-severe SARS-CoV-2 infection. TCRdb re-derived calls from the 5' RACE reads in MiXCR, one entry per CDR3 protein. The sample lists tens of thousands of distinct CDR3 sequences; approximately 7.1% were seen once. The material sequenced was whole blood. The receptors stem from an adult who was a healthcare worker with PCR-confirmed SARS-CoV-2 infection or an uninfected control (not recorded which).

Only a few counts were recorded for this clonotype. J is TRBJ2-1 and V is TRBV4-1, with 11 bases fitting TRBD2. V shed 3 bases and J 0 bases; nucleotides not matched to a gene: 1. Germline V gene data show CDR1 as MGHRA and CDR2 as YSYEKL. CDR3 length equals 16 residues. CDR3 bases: TGCGCCAGCAGCCACACTAGCGGGGGCTCCTACAATGAGCAGTTCTTC. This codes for CASSHTSGGSYNEQFF.

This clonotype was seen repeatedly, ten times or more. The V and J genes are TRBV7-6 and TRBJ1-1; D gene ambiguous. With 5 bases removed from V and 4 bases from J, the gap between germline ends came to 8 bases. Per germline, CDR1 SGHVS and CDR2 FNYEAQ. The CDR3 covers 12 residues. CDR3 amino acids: CASSPAPTEAFF. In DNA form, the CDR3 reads TGTGCCAGCAGCCCCGCGCCCACTGAAGCTTTCTTT.

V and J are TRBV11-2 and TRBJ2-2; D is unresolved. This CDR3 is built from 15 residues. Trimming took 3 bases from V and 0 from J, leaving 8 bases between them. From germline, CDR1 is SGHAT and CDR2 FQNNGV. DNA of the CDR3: TGTGCCAGCAGCTTTCTGGCTTCGAACACCGGGGAGCTGTTTTTT. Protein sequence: CASSFLASNTGELFF.

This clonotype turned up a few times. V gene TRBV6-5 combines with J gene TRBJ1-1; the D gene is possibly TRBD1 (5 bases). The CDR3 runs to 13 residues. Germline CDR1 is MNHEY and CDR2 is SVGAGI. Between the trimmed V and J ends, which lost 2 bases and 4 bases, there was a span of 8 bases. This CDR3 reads CASSYGGFTEAFF. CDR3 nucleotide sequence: TGTGCCAGCAGTTACGGGGGGTTCACTGAAGCTTTCTTT.

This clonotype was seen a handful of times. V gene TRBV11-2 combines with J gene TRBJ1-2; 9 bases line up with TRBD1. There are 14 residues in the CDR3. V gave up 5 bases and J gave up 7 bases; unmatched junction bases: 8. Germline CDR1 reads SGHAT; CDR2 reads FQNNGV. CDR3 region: CASSEAGTGLGYTF. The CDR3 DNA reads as TGTGCCAGCAGCGAAGCCGGGACAGGGCTTGGCTACACCTTC.

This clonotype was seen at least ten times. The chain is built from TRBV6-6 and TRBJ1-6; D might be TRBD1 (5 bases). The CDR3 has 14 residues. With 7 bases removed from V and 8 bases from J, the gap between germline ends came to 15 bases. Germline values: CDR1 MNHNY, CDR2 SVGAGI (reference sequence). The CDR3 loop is CASTLRVQDSPLHF. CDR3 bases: TGTGCCAGCACCCTCAGGGTGCAAGATTCACCCCTCCACTTT.

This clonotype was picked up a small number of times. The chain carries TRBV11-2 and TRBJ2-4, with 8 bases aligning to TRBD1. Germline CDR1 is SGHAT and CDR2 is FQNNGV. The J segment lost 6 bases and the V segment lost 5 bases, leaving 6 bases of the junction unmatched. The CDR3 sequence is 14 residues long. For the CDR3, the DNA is TGTGCCAGCAGCGGAAGGACAGGGATAAACATTCAGTACTTC. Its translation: CASSGRTGINIQYF. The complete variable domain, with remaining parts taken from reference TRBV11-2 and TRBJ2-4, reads EAGVAQSPRYKIIEKRQSVAFWCNPISGHATLYWYQQILGQGPKLLIQFQNNGVVDDSQLPKDRFSAERLKGVDSTLKIQPAKLEDSAVYLCASSGRTGINIQYFGAGTRLSVL.

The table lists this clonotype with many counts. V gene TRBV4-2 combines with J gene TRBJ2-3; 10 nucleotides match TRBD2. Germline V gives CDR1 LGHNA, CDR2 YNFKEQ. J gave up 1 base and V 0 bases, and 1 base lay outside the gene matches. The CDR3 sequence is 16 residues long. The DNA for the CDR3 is TGTGCCAGCAGCCAAGACCTAGCGGGGGGCACAGATACGCAGTATTTT. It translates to CASSQDLAGGTDTQYF.

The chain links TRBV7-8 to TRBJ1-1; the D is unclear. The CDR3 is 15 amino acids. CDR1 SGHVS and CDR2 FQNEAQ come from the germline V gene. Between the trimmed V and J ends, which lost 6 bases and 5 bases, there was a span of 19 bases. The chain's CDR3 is CASRPYYGPTTEAFF. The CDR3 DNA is TGTGCCAGCAGACCTTACTACGGACCGACTACTGAAGCTTTCTTT.

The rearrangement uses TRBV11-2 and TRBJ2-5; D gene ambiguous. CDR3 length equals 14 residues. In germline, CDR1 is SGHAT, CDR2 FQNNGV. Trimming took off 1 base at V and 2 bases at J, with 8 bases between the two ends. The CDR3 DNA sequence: TGTGCCAGCAGCTTAGTGCAGCTACAAGAGACCCAGTACTTC. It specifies CASSLVQLQETQYF.

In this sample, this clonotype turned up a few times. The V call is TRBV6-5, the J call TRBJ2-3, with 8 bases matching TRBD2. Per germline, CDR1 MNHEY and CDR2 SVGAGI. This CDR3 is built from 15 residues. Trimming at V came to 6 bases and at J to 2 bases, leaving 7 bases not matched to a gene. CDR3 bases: TGTGCCAGCAGCCAAATAGCGGGGAACACAGATACGCAGTATTTT. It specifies CASSQIAGNTDTQYF.

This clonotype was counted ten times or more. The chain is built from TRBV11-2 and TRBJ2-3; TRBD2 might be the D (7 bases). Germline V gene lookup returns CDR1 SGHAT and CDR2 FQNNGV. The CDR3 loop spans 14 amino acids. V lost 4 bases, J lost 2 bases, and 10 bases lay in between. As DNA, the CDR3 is TGTGCCAGCAGCTCGGGGGGCCCCACAGATACGCAGTATTTT. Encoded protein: CASSSGGPTDTQYF.

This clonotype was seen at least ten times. CDR3 sequence (DNA): TGTGCCAGCGGCTACAATGAGCAGTTCTTC. It is translated as CASGYNEQFF. V usage is TRBV6-2 or TRBV6-3 and J usage is TRBJ2-1; D gene ambiguous. Germline V gives CDR1 MNHEY, CDR2 SVGEGT. Trimming took off 8 bases at V and 3 bases at J, with 2 bases between the two ends. The CDR3 length is 10 residues.

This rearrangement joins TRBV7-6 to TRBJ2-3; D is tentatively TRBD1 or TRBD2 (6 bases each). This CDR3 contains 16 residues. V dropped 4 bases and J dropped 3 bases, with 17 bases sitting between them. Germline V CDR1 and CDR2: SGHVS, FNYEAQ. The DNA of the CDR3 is TGTGCCAGCAGCTGGGGGGCGTCTACCAAGACAGATACGCAGTATTTT. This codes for CASSWGASTKTDTQYF.

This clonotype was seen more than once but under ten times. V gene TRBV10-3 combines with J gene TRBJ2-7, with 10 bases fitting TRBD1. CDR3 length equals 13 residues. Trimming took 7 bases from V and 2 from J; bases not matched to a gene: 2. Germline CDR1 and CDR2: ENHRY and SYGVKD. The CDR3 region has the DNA TGTGCCATCAAAGGGACAGGGGCCTACGAGCAGTACTTC. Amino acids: CAIKGTGAYEQYF.

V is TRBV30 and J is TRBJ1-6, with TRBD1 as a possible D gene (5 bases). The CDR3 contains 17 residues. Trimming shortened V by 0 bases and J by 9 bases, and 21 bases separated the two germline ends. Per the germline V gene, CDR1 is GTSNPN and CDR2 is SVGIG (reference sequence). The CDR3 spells CAWSVVPGWGGGSPLHF. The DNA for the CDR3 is TGTGCCTGGAGTGTAGTCCCCGGGTGGGGCGGTGGTTCACCCCTCCACTTT.

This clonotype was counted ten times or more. CDR3 sequence (DNA): TGTGCCAGCAGCTTAGATACAAGGCGCACAGATACGCAGTATTTT. This gives the protein CASSLDTRRTDTQYF. J is TRBJ2-3 and V is TRBV11-3; D is unresolved. V dropped 0 bases and J dropped 1 base, with 8 bases sitting between them. The length of the CDR3 is 15 residues. The germline V gene encodes CDR1 SGHNT and CDR2 YENEEA.

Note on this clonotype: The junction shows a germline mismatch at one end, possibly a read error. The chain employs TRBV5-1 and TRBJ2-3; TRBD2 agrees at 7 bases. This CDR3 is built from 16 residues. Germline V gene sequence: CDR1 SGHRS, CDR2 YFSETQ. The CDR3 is CASTLLQRGSTDTQYF. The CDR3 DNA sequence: TGCGCCAGCACCTTGCTCCAGCGGGGCTCCACAGATACGCAGTATTTT. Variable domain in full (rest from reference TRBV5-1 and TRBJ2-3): KAGVTQTPRYLIKTRGQQVTLSCSPISGHRSVSWYQQTPGQGLQFLFEYFSETQRNKGNFPGRFSGRQFSNSRSEMNVSTLELGDSALYLCASTLLQRGSTDTQYFGPGTRLTVL.

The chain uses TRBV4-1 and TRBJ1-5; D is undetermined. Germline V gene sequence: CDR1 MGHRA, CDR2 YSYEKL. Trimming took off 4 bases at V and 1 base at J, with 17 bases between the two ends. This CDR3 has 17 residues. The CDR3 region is CASSPPHKGLSNQPQHF. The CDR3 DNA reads TGCGCCAGCAGCCCCCCGCACAAGGGCTTAAGCAATCAGCCCCAGCATTTT.

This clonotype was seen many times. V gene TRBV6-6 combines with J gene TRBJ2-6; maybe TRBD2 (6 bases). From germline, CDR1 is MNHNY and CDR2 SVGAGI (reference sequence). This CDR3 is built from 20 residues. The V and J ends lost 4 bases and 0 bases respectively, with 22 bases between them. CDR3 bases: TGTGCCAGCAGTTCCCCGGTCGGGGGAGTCCCCTACTCTGGGGCCAACGTCCTGACTTTC. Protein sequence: CASSSPVGGVPYSGANVLTF.

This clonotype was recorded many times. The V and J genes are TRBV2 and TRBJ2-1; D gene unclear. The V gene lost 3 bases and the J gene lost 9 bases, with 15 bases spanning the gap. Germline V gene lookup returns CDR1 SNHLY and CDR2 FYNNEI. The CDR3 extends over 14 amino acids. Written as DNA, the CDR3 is TGTGCCAGCAGTGACCCCAACGTCCGGATTGAGCAGTTCTTC. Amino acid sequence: CASSDPNVRIEQFF. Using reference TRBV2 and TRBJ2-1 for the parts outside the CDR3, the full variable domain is EPEVTQTPSHQVTQMGQEVILRCVPISNHLYFYWYRQILGQKVEFLVSFYNNEISEKSEIFDDQFSVERPDGSNFTLKIRSTKLEDSAMYFCASSDPNVRIEQFFGPGTRLTVL.

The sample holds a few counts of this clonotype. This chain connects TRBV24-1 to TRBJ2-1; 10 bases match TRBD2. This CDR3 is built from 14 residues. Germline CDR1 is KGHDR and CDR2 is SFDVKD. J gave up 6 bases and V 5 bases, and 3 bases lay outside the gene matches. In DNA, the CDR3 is TGTGCCACCAGTGTCAGCGGGGGGGCCAATGAGCAGTTCTTC. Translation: CATSVSGGANEQFF.

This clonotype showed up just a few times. Here the CDR3 reads CASSRRDGRNTIYF. CDR3 in DNA: TGTGCCAGCAGCCGCCGGGACGGCCGAAACACCATATATTTT. The chain recombines TRBV7-9 with TRBJ1-3, with a tentative D call TRBD1 (5 bases). The V end was cut by 5 bases, the J end by 5 bases, with 13 bases between. The CDR3 spans 14 residues. Germline loops: CDR1 SEHNR, CDR2 FQNEAQ (reference sequence). Combining the CDR3 with reference TRBV7-9 and TRBJ1-3 gives the whole variable domain DTGVSQNPRHKITKRGQNVTFRCDPISEHNRLYWYRQTLGQGPEFLTYFQNEAQLEKSRLLSDRFSAERPKGSFSTLEIQRTEQGDSAMYLCASSRRDGRNTIYFGEGSWLTVV.

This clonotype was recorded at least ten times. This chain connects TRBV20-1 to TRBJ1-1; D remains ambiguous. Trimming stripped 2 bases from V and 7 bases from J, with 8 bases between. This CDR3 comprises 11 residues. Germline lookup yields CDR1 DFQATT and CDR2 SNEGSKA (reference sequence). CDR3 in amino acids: CSARIRLEAFF. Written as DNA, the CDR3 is TGCAGTGCTAGAATCCGCCTTGAAGCTTTCTTT.

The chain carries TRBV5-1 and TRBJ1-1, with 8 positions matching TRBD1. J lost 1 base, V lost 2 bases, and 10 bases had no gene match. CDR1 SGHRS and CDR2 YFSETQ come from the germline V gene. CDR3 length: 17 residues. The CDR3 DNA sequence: TGCGCCAGCAGCTTCCGGGGGACAGGATATGGGAACACTGAAGCTTTCTTT. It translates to CASSFRGTGYGNTEAFF.

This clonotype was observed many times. The CDR3 loop reads CASSRAGGPYEQYF. CDR3 bases: TGTGCCAGCAGCCGAGCGGGGGGGCCCTACGAGCAGTACTTC. The chain carries TRBV11-2 and TRBJ2-7; TRBD2 matches 10 bases. After removal of 5 bases from V and 2 bases from J, the junction contained 3 bases not matched to a gene. Germline V gives CDR1 SGHAT, CDR2 FQNNGV. The CDR3 is 14 amino acids.

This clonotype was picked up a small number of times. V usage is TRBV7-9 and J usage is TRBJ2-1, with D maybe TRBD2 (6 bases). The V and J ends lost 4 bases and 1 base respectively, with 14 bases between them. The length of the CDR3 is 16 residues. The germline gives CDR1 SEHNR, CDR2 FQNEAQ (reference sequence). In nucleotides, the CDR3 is TGTGCCAGCAGCTATAATGACGGGAGATCCTACAATGAGCAGTTCTTC. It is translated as CASSYNDGRSYNEQFF.

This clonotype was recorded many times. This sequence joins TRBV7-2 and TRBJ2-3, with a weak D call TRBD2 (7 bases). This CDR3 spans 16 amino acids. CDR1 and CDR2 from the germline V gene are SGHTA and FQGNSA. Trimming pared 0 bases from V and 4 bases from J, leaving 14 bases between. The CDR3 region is CASSLAVRRGPDTQYF. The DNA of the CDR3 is TGTGCCAGCAGCTTAGCGGTTCGGCGGGGGCCAGATACGCAGTATTTT.

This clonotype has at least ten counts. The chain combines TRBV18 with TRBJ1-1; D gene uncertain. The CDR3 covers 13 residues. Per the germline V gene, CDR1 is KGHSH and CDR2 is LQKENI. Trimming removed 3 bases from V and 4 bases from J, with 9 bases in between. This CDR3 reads CASSPGLITEAFF. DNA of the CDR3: TGTGCCAGCTCACCGGGTCTGATCACTGAAGCTTTCTTT.

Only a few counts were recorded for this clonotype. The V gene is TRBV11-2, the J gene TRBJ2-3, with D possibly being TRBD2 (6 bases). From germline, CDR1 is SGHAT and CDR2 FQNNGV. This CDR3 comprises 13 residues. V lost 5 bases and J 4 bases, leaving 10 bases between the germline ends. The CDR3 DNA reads TGTGCCAGCAGCACCTCGGGGGCAGATACGCAGTATTTT. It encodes CASSTSGADTQYF.

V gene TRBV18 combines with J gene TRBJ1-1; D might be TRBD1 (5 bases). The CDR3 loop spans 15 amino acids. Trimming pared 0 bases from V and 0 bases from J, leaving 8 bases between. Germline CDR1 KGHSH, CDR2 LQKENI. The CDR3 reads CASSPPRQLNTEAFF. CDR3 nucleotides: TGTGCCAGCTCACCACCACGACAGTTGAACACTGAAGCTTTCTTT.

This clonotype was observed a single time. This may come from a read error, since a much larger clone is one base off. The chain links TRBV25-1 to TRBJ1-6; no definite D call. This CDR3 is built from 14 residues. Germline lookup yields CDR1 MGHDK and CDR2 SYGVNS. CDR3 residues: CVSSLGLGNSPLHF. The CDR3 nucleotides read TGTGTCAGCAGTCTCGGGCTGGGTAATTCACCCCTCCACTTT.